The 30 T cell receptor beta chains in this list originate from one sample, sequenced in a study of cytomegalovirus exposure and HLA in healthy donors. A multiplex PCR was run with 60 Vbeta primers and 13 Jbeta primers. Measured with immunoSEQ multiplex PCR; TCRdb has only the in-frame clones, and not every one. The sample gives 200,000 or so clones, approximately 83% of which show up once; about 0.1% is in the top ten. The sequenced sample was PBMCs. The receptors originated from a boy younger than 10 in good health and CMV-seronegative.

The rearrangement joins TRBV15 to TRBJ1-2, with TRBD1 matching 8 bases. This CDR3 comprises 16 residues. The V gene's germline CDR1 is LNHNV and CDR2 YYDKDF (reference sequence). The ends lost 2 bases at V and 4 bases at J; junction bases unmatched: 9. The CDR3 reads CATSRQADRDVYGYTF. CDR3 DNA: TGTGCCACCAGCAGACAAGCGGACAGGGACGTCTATGGCTACACCTTC.

The chain employs TRBV19 and TRBJ1-6; D uncertain. Germline V gene data show CDR1 as LNHDA and CDR2 as SQIVND (reference sequence). Deletions cut 10 bases from V and 8 bases from J, with 15 bases between. CDR3 length: 13 amino acids. In DNA, the CDR3 is TGTGCCACAGCCTGGGCGCCCGATTCACCCCTCCACTTT. It is translated as CATAWAPDSPLHF.

CDR3 region: CASSWDREETQYF. In nucleotides, the CDR3 is TGTGCCAGCAGCTGGGACAGGGAAGAGACCCAGTACTTC. The chain uses TRBV11-2 and TRBJ2-5; 9 bases map to TRBD1. Germline values: CDR1 SGHAT, CDR2 FQNNGV. The CDR3 sequence is 13 residues long. V lost 4 bases, J lost 3 bases, and 0 bases stayed unmatched.

The chain joins TRBV10-3 to TRBJ1-2; D may be TRBD1 (6 bases). Per germline, CDR1 ENHRY and CDR2 SYGVKD. Trimming removed 4 bases at V and 6 bases at J, with 12 bases between. The CDR3 totals 13 residues. The CDR3 DNA follows: TGTGCCATCAGTGGGGGGGGGCTGGATGGCTACACCTTC. This gives the protein CAISGGGLDGYTF.

The chain carries TRBV2 and TRBJ2-7; D perhaps matches TRBD1 (5 bases). Germline V gene lookup returns CDR1 SNHLY and CDR2 FYNNEI. Between the trimmed V and J ends, which lost 1 base and 5 bases, there was a span of 12 bases. The CDR3 contains 14 residues. Written as DNA, the CDR3 is TGTGCCAGCAGTGAAGACCGGCAGGGCCACGAGCAGTACTTC. Its protein is CASSEDRQGHEQYF.

The rearrangement uses TRBV7-2 and TRBJ1-2; D is unresolved. Deletions cut 5 bases from V and 1 base from J, with 11 bases between. Per the germline V gene, CDR1 is SGHTA and CDR2 is FQGNSA. The CDR3 is 14 amino acids. The CDR3 reads CASSLPGINYGYTF. The DNA of the CDR3 is TGTGCCAGCAGCCTGCCGGGGATTAACTATGGCTACACCTTC. The full variable domain, with the rest looked up from reference TRBV7-2 and TRBJ1-2, is GAGVSQSPSNKVTEKGKDVELRCDPISGHTALYWYRQSLGQGLEFLIYFQGNSAPDKSGLPSDRFSAERTGGSVSTLTIQRTQQEDSAVYLCASSLPGINYGYTFGSGTRLTVV.

The sample holds a few counts of this clone. The chain links TRBV2 to TRBJ1-6; D is perhaps TRBD1 (6 bases). The V gene's germline CDR1 is SNHLY and CDR2 FYNNEI. This CDR3 region has 14 residues. The V end was cut by 3 bases, the J end by 7 bases, with 10 bases between. This chain's CDR3 is CASSEVRGNSPLHF. For the CDR3, the DNA is TGTGCCAGCAGTGAGGTCAGGGGAAATTCACCCCTCCACTTT. Filled out from reference TRBV2 and TRBJ1-6, the complete variable domain reads EPEVTQTPSHQVTQMGQEVILRCVPISNHLYFYWYRQILGQKVEFLVSFYNNEISEKSEIFDDQFSVERPDGSNFTLKIRSTKLEDSAMYFCASSEVRGNSPLHFGNGTRLTVT.

The genes are TRBV27 and TRBJ2-7; 9 nucleotides match TRBD2. The CDR3 extends over 18 amino acids. Germline V CDR1 and CDR2: MNHEY, SMNVEV (reference sequence). V trimming: 5 bases; J trimming: 4 bases; junction bases outside the gene matches: 18. CDR3 region: CASSPQRGASQESYEQYF. The CDR3 DNA reads TGTGCCAGCAGTCCCCAGCGGGGGGCCAGCCAAGAGTCGTACGAGCAGTACTTC.

The V and J genes are TRBV5-4 and TRBJ2-2; the match to TRBD2 covers 7 bases. The CDR3 length is 16 residues. V dropped 3 bases and J dropped 5; count of bases not matched to a gene: 10. In germline, CDR1 is SGHNT, CDR2 YYREEE (reference sequence). CDR3 coding DNA: TGTGCCAGCAGCTCCGAAGCGGGGAAACCGACCGGGGAGCTGTTTTTT. Translated: CASSSEAGKPTGELFF.

This chain connects TRBV2 to TRBJ1-1, with D hard to call. V dropped 0 bases and J dropped 3 bases, with 5 bases sitting between them. In germline, CDR1 is SNHLY, CDR2 FYNNEI. This CDR3 region has 13 residues. CDR3 sequence: CASSEAQYTEAFF. The CDR3 nucleotides are TGTGCCAGCAGTGAAGCGCAGTACACTGAAGCTTTCTTT.

This chain links TRBV29-1 with TRBJ1-5, with TRBD1 as a possible D gene (6 bases). Germline CDR1 and CDR2: SQVTM and ANQGSEA. This CDR3 is built from 16 residues. V was cut by 8 bases and J by 2 bases, with 22 bases left in between. The CDR3 nucleotides are TGCAGCACCGAGGTGGGACAAGGATTTTGCAATCAGCCCCAGCATTTT. This encodes CSTEVGQGFCNQPQHF.

V usage is TRBV5-6 and J usage is TRBJ2-5, with a weak D call TRBD1 (5 bases). The V end was cut by 1 base, the J end by 5 bases, with 15 bases between. The CDR3 runs 15 residues. CDR1 and CDR2 from the germline V gene are SGHDT and YYEEEE. Here the CDR3 DNA reads TGTGCCAGCAGCTTGCAGGACACGACTTTCGAGACCCAGTACTTC. Its translation is CASSLQDTTFETQYF.

This clone was found a few times. CDR3 in DNA: TGCGCCAGCAGCTTCACCGGGACAGCCTTAGAAAAACTGTTTTTT. It codes for CASSFTGTALEKLFF. The genes are TRBV5-1 and TRBJ1-4, with 7 positions matching TRBD1. The junction had 9 bases not matched to a gene; V was cut back by 2 bases and J by 8 bases. There are 15 residues in the CDR3. CDR1 and CDR2 from the germline V gene are SGHRS and YFSETQ.

V gene TRBV20-1 combines with J gene TRBJ2-7; D is uncertain. Trimming shortened V by 5 bases and J by 4 bases, and 6 bases separated the two germline ends. The CDR3 has 10 residues. CDR1 is DFQATT and CDR2 is SNEGSKA in the germline V gene (reference sequence). CDR3 in amino acids: CSASKYEQYF. DNA for the CDR3: TGCAGTGCTTCCAAATACGAGCAGTACTTC.

This clone came up a few times. The V call is TRBV11-2, the J call TRBJ1-1; D uncertain. V lost 1 base, J lost 1 base, and 7 bases lay in between. CDR3 size: 14 residues. The germline V gene encodes CDR1 SGHAT and CDR2 FQNNGV. CDR3: CASSLGPRNTEAFF. The CDR3 DNA follows: TGTGCCAGCAGCTTAGGTCCGAGGAACACTGAAGCTTTCTTT.

This chain joins TRBV19 and TRBJ1-1; a weak D match, TRBD1 (6 bases). The CDR3 has 12 residues. Trimming left V 6 bases short and J 2 bases short, with 7 bases between. The germline V gene encodes CDR1 LNHDA and CDR2 SQIVND (reference sequence). The CDR3: CASRDRNTEAFF. The CDR3 coding sequence is TGTGCCAGTAGGGACAGAAACACTGAAGCTTTCTTT.

This chain joins TRBV5-1 and TRBJ2-3, with 7 bases aligning to TRBD2. The CDR3 length is 14 residues. Trimming removed 2 bases from V and 2 bases from J; junction bases left unmatched: 2. Germline V gene lookup returns CDR1 SGHRS and CDR2 YFSETQ. CDR3 sequence (DNA): TGCGCCAGCAGCTTAGCGGGGCCCACAGATACGCAGTATTTT. Encoded protein: CASSLAGPTDTQYF. The complete variable domain, with remaining parts taken from reference TRBV5-1 and TRBJ2-3, reads KAGVTQTPRYLIKTRGQQVTLSCSPISGHRSVSWYQQTPGQGLQFLFEYFSETQRNKGNFPGRFSGRQFSNSRSEMNVSTLELGDSALYLCASSLAGPTDTQYFGPGTRLTVL.

This chain joins TRBV7-9 and TRBJ2-3, with 10 nucleotides matching TRBD2. Germline-derived CDR1 and CDR2 are SEHNR and FQNEAQ (reference sequence). Unmatched junction bases numbered 10, after V lost 1 base and J lost 0 bases. CDR3 length equals 19 residues. The DNA for the CDR3 is TGTGCCAGCAGCTTAGTTACCGGACTAGCGGACTATAGCACAGATACGCAGTATTTT. The encoded protein is CASSLVTGLADYSTDTQYF. The complete variable domain, with remaining parts taken from reference TRBV7-9 and TRBJ2-3, reads DTGVSQNPRHKITKRGQNVTFRCDPISEHNRLYWYRQTLGQGPEFLTYFQNEAQLEKSRLLSDRFSAERPKGSFSTLEIQRTEQGDSAMYLCASSLVTGLADYSTDTQYFGPGTRLTVL.

The table lists this clone with a few counts. The sample holds other DNA sequences that translate to the same CDR3. The chain has TRBV27 and TRBJ1-1; D gene uncertain. Trimming pared 6 bases from V and 8 bases from J, leaving 13 bases between. The CDR3 sequence is 12 residues long. CDR1 and CDR2 from the germline V gene are MNHEY and SMNVEV (reference sequence). As DNA, the CDR3 is TGTGCCAGCAGCCTGGTCGGGAGAGAAGCTTTCTTT. As protein: CASSLVGREAFF.

V gene TRBV6-1 combines with J gene TRBJ1-2; TRBD1 aligns across 7 bases. CDR3 length: 14 residues. Per the germline V gene, CDR1 is MNHNS and CDR2 is SASEGT. V shed 2 bases, J shed 4 bases, and the junction held 4 bases outside the gene matches. Here the CDR3 DNA reads TGTGCCAGCAGTGAATGGGACAGAGTCTATGGCTACACCTTC. Its translation: CASSEWDRVYGYTF.

This clone was seen a handful of times. V and J are TRBV6-5 and TRBJ1-2; 7 bases fit TRBD1. Unmatched junction bases numbered 4, after V lost 2 bases and J lost 4 bases. This CDR3 has 14 residues. The germline CDR1 and CDR2 sequences are MNHEY and SVGAGI. The CDR3 DNA is TGTGCCAGCAGTTACCCTCAGGGGGTCTATGGCTACACCTTC. Amino acids: CASSYPQGVYGYTF.

This sequence joins TRBV5-6 and TRBJ1-1; possibly TRBD1 for D (5 bases). Trimming took off 2 bases at V and 6 bases at J, with 11 bases between the two ends. The V gene's germline CDR1 is SGHDT and CDR2 YYEEEE. The CDR3 contains 13 residues. The CDR3 DNA reads as TGTGCCAGCAGCTTCCGGGGGAGCGCTGAAGCTTTCTTT. Translating gives CASSFRGSAEAFF.

The chain recombines TRBV7-6 with TRBJ2-2; D unclear. V was cut by 3 bases and J by 5 bases, with 7 bases left in between. The CDR3 covers 13 residues. The germline V gene encodes CDR1 SGHVS and CDR2 FNYEAQ. In DNA form, the CDR3 reads TGTGCCAGCAGCTTCGTCCTGACCGGGGAGCTGTTTTTT. This codes for CASSFVLTGELFF.

The chain has TRBV5-4 and TRBJ2-5; no clear D. Germline V gene lookup returns CDR1 SGHNT and CDR2 YYREEE (reference sequence). The CDR3 sequence is 16 residues long. Trimming shortened V by 4 bases and J by 1 base, and 17 bases separated the two germline ends. CDR3 sequence: CASSPQIMTSQETQYF. In DNA, the CDR3 is TGTGCCAGCAGCCCGCAAATTATGACATCCCAAGAGACCCAGTACTTC.

This clone was seen a single time. The chain recombines TRBV7-3 with TRBJ2-7; TRBD1 agrees at 8 bases. This CDR3 has 14 residues. Germline loops: CDR1 SGHTA, CDR2 FQGTGA. J was trimmed by 3 bases and V by 5 bases; bases with no gene match: 6. CDR3 coding DNA: TGTGCCAGCAGCATTTCGACAGGGGTCTACGAGCAGTACTTC. This gives the protein CASSISTGVYEQYF.

The rearrangement joins TRBV7-3 to TRBJ2-2, with D perhaps matching TRBD2 (6 bases). V gave up 5 bases and J gave up 2 bases, with 12 bases separating them. The germline V gene has CDR1 SGHTA and CDR2 FQGTGA. CDR3 length: 15 amino acids. The chain's CDR3 is CASSPVGGNTGELFF. In nucleotides, the CDR3 is TGTGCCAGCAGCCCTGTCGGGGGAAACACCGGGGAGCTGTTTTTT. The full variable domain, with the rest looked up from reference TRBV7-3 and TRBJ2-2, is GAGVSQTPSNKVTEKGKYVELRCDPISGHTALYWYRQSLGQGPEFLIYFQGTGAADDSGLPNDRFFAVRPEGSVSTLKIQRTERGDSAVYLCASSPVGGNTGELFFGEGSRLTVL.

V and J are TRBV19 and TRBJ1-5, with 8 bases that match TRBD1. Germline assignment: CDR1 LNHDA and CDR2 SQIVND (reference sequence). Germline trimming cut 4 bases from V and 6 bases from J; bases unmatched to any gene: 5. The CDR3 extends over 14 amino acids. The CDR3 spells CASSNDRGGQPQHF. The CDR3 region has the DNA TGTGCCAGTAGTAACGACAGGGGCGGTCAGCCCCAGCATTTT.

The gene calls are TRBV7-8 and TRBJ2-3, with TRBD2 matching 15 bases. The CDR3 runs to 18 residues. Germline CDR1 reads SGHVS; CDR2 reads FQNEAQ. J gave up 0 bases and V 5 bases, and 6 bases lay outside the gene matches. The CDR3 nucleotides are TGTGCCAGCAGCATGGGACTAGCGGGGGGAGTGAGCACAGATACGCAGTATTTT. The encoded protein is CASSMGLAGGVSTDTQYF.

A note on this clone: One end of the junction does not line up with germline, which may come from a read error. The chain uses TRBV10-3 and TRBJ2-2; 10 nucleotides agree with TRBD2. Germline-derived CDR1 and CDR2 are ENHRY and SYGVKD. The CDR3 totals 14 residues. The CDR3: CAISQRGGSTELLF. CDR3 bases: TGTGCCATCAGCCAGCGGGGGGGAAGTACGGAGCTGCTTTTT.

The gene calls are TRBV7-2 and TRBJ2-7, with TRBD2 identical over 13 bases. The germline gives CDR1 SGHTA, CDR2 FQGNSA. The CDR3 is made up of 14 amino acids. The ends lost 5 bases at V and 5 bases at J; junction bases unmatched: 3. The CDR3 nucleotides read TGTGCCAGCAGCAAAGGGACTAGCGGGGACGAGCAGTACTTC. Its protein product is CASSKGTSGDEQYF.